Detailed here is one T cell receptor (beta chain). The CDR3 length is 17 residues. The germline gives CDR1 SGHDT, CDR2 YYEEEE. V dropped 3 bases and J dropped 1 base, with 17 bases sitting between them. This record comes from a study of beta chain features in type 1 diabetes. CD45RO/CCR7/CD25/CD127/CD95/CD27 sorting isolated CD4+ naive, central memory, regulatory and stem cell-like memory cells. Without exception, sorted populations had purity beyond 95%. Sequenced material consisted of expressed TCRB transcripts (all of the isolated RNA was reverse transcribed). The average read count of naive, central memory and regulatory T cell samples was approximately 3.5 million. Assay used: immunoSEQ multiplex PCR; TCRdb lists only in-frame clones, some missing. Here the sample spans under 300,000 clones, about 30% being singletons.

The V gene is TRBV5-6, the J gene TRBJ2-1; D is perhaps TRBD1 (7 bases). The sequence was collected from a man between 25 and 39 years old in good health. Sequenced sample: central memory CD4+ T cells from blood. The CDR3 loop is CASSSLQQGRSYNEQFF. The CDR3 DNA reads as TGTGCCAGCAGCTCCCTTCAACAGGGGAGGTCCTACAATGAGCAGTTCTTC.